This T cell receptor beta chain stems from a study of intratumoral heterogeneity in liver cancer. Looking at the study overall: In the full cohort of some 14 patients, the median age was roughly 63 years and the majority of patients were male. The study combined RNA-seq, DNA sequencing, TCR-seq and SNP array data from multiple regions of hepatocellular carcinoma specimens to study intratumor heterogeneity. The full cohort included approximately 71 multiregional samples from some 14 HCC patients, consisting of roughly 50 tumoral regions and 20 adjacent nontumoral regions.

From a lookup of the germline V gene, CDR1 and CDR2 are SGHRS and YFSETQ. V and J lose 4 bases and 5 bases, and a span of 13 bases separates them. The CDR3 spans 14 residues, from the cysteine through the phenylalanine. Only the CDR3 portion is preserved as DNA: 42 bases, with reading frame beginning at the first base. The immunoSEQ assay was used to sequence TCR beta chain CDR3 regions from genomic DNA. Rearranged VDJ segments were amplified with primers that anneal to V and J segments. Per the source publication's procedure: The ImmunoSeq Analyzer software was used to compute clonality and richness metrics. Differentially abundant clones between regions were identified using Fisher's exact test plus a beta-binomial method for added stringency. TCRdb holds this immuneACCESS table with in-frame rearrangements only. Some clones are missing; in checked studies, unresolved V genes explain under half, and the rest has no known cause. The DNA was the basis for D and trimming; V, J and clone size are from that table. The sample includes 20,000 to 25,000 clones, with around 75% observed a single time. The ten largest clones add up to about 15% of the sample.

On this clone itself: Its cognate antigen has yet to be identified. Qualities for individual bases were not recorded, and no much larger clone is one base off.

The research as a whole found: Limitations acknowledged by the authors included a relatively low number of patients and under-sampled representation of tumor-infiltrating lymphocytes.

Early-stage hepatocellular carcinoma was present in all patients, and no therapy was administered to any patient before surgical resection. Sampled areas lacked macroscopic evidence of necrosis or hemorrhage. In two patients, TCR sequencing (ImmunoSeq) was performed on multiple regions. Frozen resection tissue samples were collected at least 1 cm apart from each other. The N label marked samples taken from nontumoral liver tissue adjacent to the tumor. Genomic DNA was extracted from bulk tissue using the DNeasy blood and tissue kit. This TCR was sampled from a woman between 70 and 85 years old with hepatocellular carcinoma. Material: tumor-adjacent normal tissue, obtained before any cancer treatment. The rearranged chain carries TRBV5-1 and TRBJ1-5; tentative D gene TRBD1, with 5 bases matching. The sequenced DNA is TGCGCCAGCAGCCCTGGGACTTATGATCAGCCCCAGCATTTT. This gives the protein CASSPGTYDQPQHF.